These T cell receptor beta chains were read from a single sample in a study of shared T cell receptors in the human thymus. The method was immunoSEQ multiplex PCR; TCRdb's version includes in-frame clones alone and lacks a portion of them. The repertoire holds about 380,000 clones, approximately 95% seen once, with approximately 0.02% in the top ten. Sequencing used thymocytes. All receptors come from a human donor. The CDR3 runs from the conserved cysteine through the conserved F or W. Fields, in order: J gene, V gene, clone size, D gene, CDR3 DNA, CDR3 protein. D genes are given only for firm matches. The size field is filled for only some rows; it gives once, few, many or a size class.

>TRBJ2-7|TRBV5-1|NA|TRBD2
TGCGCCAGCAGCTTGGCCGGGGGGACGACTCCCTACGAGCAGTACTTC
CASSLAGGTTPYEQYF
>TRBJ2-3|TRBV28|NA|TRBD2
TGTGCCAGCAGTCTTTTGAGGAAGCGGGAGGGCCGCGCAGATACGCAGTATTTT
CASSLLRKREGRADTQYF
>TRBJ1-4|TRBV5-6|NA|NA
TGTGCCAGCACCCTGGGTGGGGGCCGTGAAAAACTGTTTTTT
CASTLGGGREKLFF
>TRBJ2-7|TRBV30|NA|TRBD2
TGTGCCTGGCGTATATTTTCCAGGGTTCTAGCGGTTGGTTCGGGCCACGAGCAGTACTTC
CAWRIFSRVLAVGSGHEQYF
>TRBJ1-1|TRBV12-5|NA|NA
TGTGCTAGTGGTTTGGTATTTAGGGGGGCTCACACTGAAGCTTTCTTT
CASGLVFRGAHTEAFF
>TRBJ1-1|TRBV6-5|once|NA
TGTGCCAGCACCACGGGAGGTACGGGCACTGAAGCTTTCTTT
CASTTGGTGTEAFF
>TRBJ2-2|TRBV4-1|NA|NA
TGCGCCGCTACAGGGACCCCGAACACCGGGGAGCTGTTTTTT
CAATGTPNTGELFF
>TRBJ1-4|TRBV6-1|once|NA
TGTGCCAGCATGGGTAGGCGGGATGAAAAACTGTTTTTT
CASMGRRDEKLFF
>TRBJ1-2|TRBV18|NA|TRBD1
TGTGCCAGCTCACCAACCTATGGGACAGGACACAAGGAAGGCTACACCTTC
CASSPTYGTGHKEGYTF
>TRBJ2-2|TRBV29-1|NA|TRBD1
TGCAGCGCTCATAATCAGACAGGGTCAGGCGGGGAGCTGTTTTTT
CSAHNQTGSGGELFF
>TRBJ1-1|TRBV9|NA|NA
TGTGCCAGCAGCCCCTTCCAGGGAGGAACTGAAGCTTTCTTT
CASSPFQGGTEAFF
>TRBJ1-5|TRBV6-4|NA|TRBD1
TGTGCCAGCAGTCCCCGGACAGGGCTCAATCAGCCCCAGCATTTT
CASSPRTGLNQPQHF
>TRBJ1-2|TRBV4-1|NA|TRBD1
TGCGCCAGCAGCCAAGATGCGGTCGCAACCGGGACAGATTATTTCTATGGCTACACCTTC
CASSQDAVATGTDYFYGYTF
>TRBJ2-1|TRBV5-6|NA|NA
TGTGCCAGCAGCTTGGTAGATCGGGGGTTTCCCCCCCATGAGCAGTTCTTC
CASSLVDRGFPPHEQFF
>TRBJ1-2|TRBV6-5|NA|NA
TGTGCCAGCAGTTCCCGTAACGCGTCGTATGGCTACACCTTC
CASSSRNASYGYTF
>TRBJ2-4|TRBV27|NA|TRBD1
TGTGCCAGCACCAAGACAGGGGTGGGAAACATTCAGTACTTC
CASTKTGVGNIQYF